The next 29 T cell receptor beta chains were all read from a single sample in a study of regulatory T cells in long-lasting Graves disease. The sample's time point: persistent/refractory GD, antithyroid drugs over 5 years with positive TRAb. TCR sequences were obtained from RNA taken from PBMCs. iRepertoire HTBI primers and Arm-PCR of CDR3 regions built TCR beta libraries. One entry per CDR3 protein, called by TCRdb with MiXCR from the multiplex PCR reads. The table lists about 460,000 distinct CDR3 sequences, 20% to 25% of them singletons. The sequencing here drew on peripheral blood mononuclear cells (PBMCs), taken when the disease was refractory, from a patient treated with antithyroid drugs. The receptors were gathered from a female donor with Graves disease.

This clonotype was seen many times. The rearrangement links TRBV2 to TRBJ1-2; 11 bases are shared with TRBD1. The V and J ends lost 7 bases and 4 bases, in that order; junction bases with no gene match: 5. Germline CDR1 SNHLY, CDR2 FYNNEI. The CDR3 contains 14 residues. DNA of the CDR3: TGTGCCAGCAACGGAGGGACAGGGGGCTATGGCTACACCTTC. Encoded protein: CASNGGTGGYGYTF.

At least ten counts were recorded for this clonotype. The rearrangement uses TRBV15 and TRBJ2-5, with no clear D. Trimming left V 4 bases short and J 5 bases short, with 17 bases between. From germline, CDR1 is LNHNV and CDR2 YYDKDF (reference sequence). The CDR3 loop spans 15 amino acids. CDR3 in DNA: TGTGCCACCAGCAAAGGAAACATCGGCCCGGAGACCCAGTACTTC. It codes for CATSKGNIGPETQYF.

This chain connects TRBV14 to TRBJ1-4; the D is unclear. V lost 1 base, J lost 8 bases, and 14 bases lay in between. Germline CDR1 and CDR2: SGHDN and FVKESK. The CDR3 spans 15 residues. CDR3 sequence (DNA): TGTGCCAGCAGCCAAGGTTACTTTACGGAGGAAAAACTGTTTTTT. Amino acids: CASSQGYFTEEKLFF.

The sample holds a few counts of this clonotype. The CDR3 sequence: CASSARPNTDSNQPQHF. CDR3 nucleotides: TGCGCCAGCAGCGCCAGGCCTAATACAGATAGCAATCAGCCCCAGCATTTT. The J gene is TRBJ1-5, the V gene TRBV5-1; D remains unclear. CDR3 size: 17 residues. Germline CDR1 is SGHRS and CDR2 is YFSETQ. Trimming left V 4 bases short and J 0 bases short, with 17 bases between.

This clonotype was seen a handful of times. V gene TRBV30 combines with J gene TRBJ1-2; D is possibly TRBD1 (5 bases). The CDR3 is 13 residues long. V was clipped by 5 bases and J by 8 bases, with 18 bases between them. Germline loops: CDR1 GTSNPN, CDR2 SVGIG (reference sequence). Here the CDR3 reads CAWEMGGRIGYTF. For the CDR3, the DNA is TGTGCCTGGGAAATGGGGGGAAGGATAGGCTACACCTTC.

This chain connects TRBV30 to TRBJ1-5; D uncertain. CDR1 is GTSNPN, CDR2 SVGIG, per germline (reference sequence). The CDR3 contains 13 residues. Trimming took off 2 bases at V and 0 bases at J, with 5 bases between the two ends. Here the CDR3 reads CAWSLGSNQPQHF. CDR3 coding DNA: TGTGCCTGGAGTTTGGGTAGCAATCAGCCCCAGCATTTT.

J is TRBJ2-3 and V is TRBV7-3, with 14 bases fitting TRBD2. This CDR3 has 17 amino acids. V shed 4 bases and J 1 base; nucleotides not matched to a gene: 4. CDR1 and CDR2 from the germline V gene are SGHTA and FQGTGA. CDR3 sequence: CASSSSGLAGGTDTQYF. The CDR3 coding sequence is TGTGCCAGCAGCTCTTCGGGACTAGCGGGGGGCACAGATACGCAGTATTTT.

This clonotype was observed many times. CDR3 in amino acids: CASSGRPGQPQHF. The CDR3 nucleotides read TGTGCCAGCAGTGGGAGGCCGGGGCAGCCCCAGCATTTT. The chain employs TRBV27 and TRBJ1-5; D is ambiguous. Germline V gene lookup returns CDR1 MNHEY and CDR2 SMNVEV (reference sequence). This CDR3 has 13 residues. V lost 5 bases to trimming and J lost 7 bases, with 12 bases between them.

This sequence joins TRBV7-9 and TRBJ2-7; weak D call: TRBD2 (5 bases). CDR3 length: 9 residues. Germline V gives CDR1 SEHNR, CDR2 FQNEAQ (reference sequence). V lost 11 bases and J 9 bases, leaving 11 bases between the germline ends. The CDR3 DNA sequence: TGTGCCGCATCCGGGGTGCAGTACTTC. This translates into CAASGVQYF. Complete variable domain (other parts from reference TRBV7-9 and TRBJ2-7): DTGVSQNPRHKITKRGQNVTFRCDPISEHNRLYWYRQTLGQGPEFLTYFQNEAQLEKSRLLSDRFSAERPKGSFSTLEIQRTEQGDSAMYLCAASGVQYFGPGTRLTVT.

The chain links TRBV29-1 to TRBJ1-3; D is unclear. Trimming stripped 8 bases from V and 4 bases from J, with 15 bases between. In germline, CDR1 is SQVTM, CDR2 ANQGSEA. The CDR3 runs 13 residues. DNA for the CDR3: TGCAGCTGCAAAGGGAGGGTCGGAAACACCATATATTTT. This encodes CSCKGRVGNTIYF.

This clonotype occurred many times. The chain has TRBV12-5 and TRBJ2-7, with a weak D call TRBD1 (5 bases). Germline loops: CDR1 LGHNT, CDR2 FRNRAP. Trimming pared 6 bases from V and 3 bases from J, leaving 12 bases between. The CDR3 length is 13 residues. CDR3 bases: TGTGCTAGTGGCAAGACAGCCTACTACGAGCAGTACTTC. Translating gives CASGKTAYYEQYF.

The chain combines TRBV11-3 with TRBJ2-1, with D perhaps matching TRBD1 (6 bases). The V end was cut by 0 bases, the J end by 4 bases, with 10 bases between. The CDR3 has 15 amino acids. Germline assignment: CDR1 SGHNT and CDR2 YENEEA. CDR3 region: CASSLEGQSYNEQFF. The CDR3 nucleotides read TGTGCCAGCAGCTTAGAGGGACAATCTTACAATGAGCAGTTCTTC.

The table lists this clonotype with many counts. J is TRBJ2-7 and V is TRBV6-5; TRBD1 is a possible D gene (5 bases). The CDR3 is 15 residues long. The germline CDR1 and CDR2 sequences are MNHEY and SVGAGI. The V and J ends lost 6 bases and 5 bases respectively, with 20 bases between them. CDR3 region: CASSYPETFRDEQYF. The CDR3 DNA sequence: TGTGCCAGCAGCTACCCCGAGACCTTCAGGGACGAGCAGTACTTC.

The V call is TRBV2, the J call TRBJ1-5; no clear D. The CDR3 is made up of 13 amino acids. V lost 7 bases, J lost 1 base, and 8 bases lay in between. Germline lookup yields CDR1 SNHLY and CDR2 FYNNEI. CDR3 loop: CASKLDSNQPQHF. The CDR3, as DNA: TGTGCCAGCAAGCTCGACAGCAATCAGCCCCAGCATTTT.

The CDR3 nucleotides read TGTGCCAGCAGAGCAGGGGGCAACTATGGCTACACCTTC. This encodes CASRAGGNYGYTF. J is TRBJ1-2 and V is TRBV12-3 or TRBV12-4; 8 nucleotides match TRBD1. Unmatched junction bases numbered 2, after V lost 6 bases and J lost 2 bases. The CDR3 contains 13 residues.

This clonotype was counted a few times. The V and J genes are TRBV28 and TRBJ2-7; D is possibly TRBD1 (5 bases). The CDR3 totals 12 residues. Germline V gives CDR1 MDHEN, CDR2 SYDVKM. V shed 11 bases and J shed 1 base, with 12 bases lying between them. CDR3 in amino acids: CAGSDSSYEQYF. The CDR3 DNA is TGTGCCGGTTCTGACAGTTCCTACGAGCAGTACTTC.

V is TRBV12-3 or TRBV12-4 and J is TRBJ2-3, with 8 positions matching TRBD2. The CDR3 length is 15 residues. The junction had 7 bases not matched to a gene; V was cut back by 3 bases and J by 5 bases. CDR3 nucleotides: TGTGCCAGCAGTTTGGGGGCTAGCGGGCAAGATACGCAGTATTTT. It specifies CASSLGASGQDTQYF.

This chain joins TRBV10-3 and TRBJ1-5; D perhaps matches TRBD1 (6 bases). Trimming took 3 bases from V and 0 from J, leaving 9 bases between them. Germline CDR1 ENHRY, CDR2 SYGVKD. This CDR3 comprises 15 residues. The CDR3 protein is CAISDGDISNQPQHF. CDR3 sequence (DNA): TGTGCCATCAGTGACGGGGACATTAGCAATCAGCCCCAGCATTTT.

This clonotype has ten or more counts. This sequence joins TRBV29-1 and TRBJ1-4, with D tentatively TRBD1 (5 bases). Germline lookup yields CDR1 SQVTM and CDR2 ANQGSEA. Trimming cost V 1 base and J 8 bases, with 11 bases left between them. This CDR3 is built from 13 residues. The CDR3 sequence is CSVEGGVGEKLFF. DNA for the CDR3: TGCAGCGTTGAAGGGGGCGTCGGAGAAAAACTGTTTTTT.

There are many counts of this clonotype. The chain couples TRBV28 to TRBJ2-2; weak D call: TRBD1 (5 bases). The CDR3 has 14 amino acids. CDR1 is MDHEN, CDR2 SYDVKM, per germline. V dropped 6 bases and J dropped 5 bases, with 13 bases sitting between them. CDR3 region: CASSPDRQTGELFF. The CDR3 DNA is TGTGCCAGCAGCCCAGACCGACAGACCGGGGAGCTGTTTTTT.

The V gene is TRBV7-9, the J gene TRBJ2-7; D is undetermined. The V and J ends lost 5 bases and 3 bases respectively, with 35 bases between them. The germline CDR1 and CDR2 sequences are SEHNR and FQNEAQ (reference sequence). This CDR3 spans 21 amino acids. CDR3 loop: CASSPRNQRRYRADGIYEQYF. The CDR3 region has the DNA TGTGCCAGCAGCCCACGAAACCAGCGTCGGTATCGGGCCGATGGGATCTACGAGCAGTACTTC.

This clonotype was seen ten or more times. This sequence joins TRBV7-2 and TRBJ2-5; maybe TRBD1 (6 bases). The CDR3 spans 13 residues. V lost 5 bases and J lost 5, with 12 bases in between. Per germline, CDR1 SGHTA and CDR2 FQGNSA. The CDR3 DNA reads as TGTGCCAGCAGCCCACAGGGTGCCGAGACCCAGTACTTC. Amino acids: CASSPQGAETQYF. The complete variable domain, with remaining parts taken from reference TRBV7-2 and TRBJ2-5, reads GAGVSQSPSNKVTEKGKDVELRCDPISGHTALYWYRQSLGQGLEFLIYFQGNSAPDKSGLPSDRFSAERTGGSVSTLTIQRTQQEDSAVYLCASSPQGAETQYFGPGTRLLVL.

A few counts support this clonotype. This rearrangement joins TRBV4-3 to TRBJ1-2; unclear D gene. V was trimmed by 0 bases and J by 4 bases, leaving 12 bases between them. CDR3 length equals 15 residues. Germline CDR1 and CDR2: LGHNA and YSLEER. CDR3 loop: CASSQDGDGSYGYTF. Written as DNA, the CDR3 is TGCGCCAGCAGCCAAGATGGTGACGGTAGCTATGGCTACACCTTC.

The chain recombines TRBV15 with TRBJ1-5; D is ambiguous. Germline V CDR1 and CDR2: LNHNV, YYDKDF (reference sequence). V was clipped by 6 bases and J by 0 bases, with 9 bases between them. CDR3 size: 14 residues. Here the CDR3 reads CATRPENSNQPQHF. CDR3 nucleotides: TGTGCCACCAGACCAGAGAATAGCAATCAGCCCCAGCATTTT.

V usage is TRBV7-2 and J usage is TRBJ2-4; 12 bases match TRBD2. The germline CDR1 and CDR2 sequences are SGHTA and FQGNSA. Trimming took 5 bases from V and 2 from J; bases not matched to a gene: 4. CDR3 length: 16 amino acids. CDR3 amino acids: CASSPTSGGTKNIQYF. The CDR3 nucleotides read TGTGCCAGCAGCCCGACTAGCGGGGGTACCAAAAACATTCAGTACTTC.

V and J are TRBV7-2 and TRBJ1-5; D not resolved. CDR1 and CDR2 (germline): SGHTA, FQGNSA. The CDR3 runs to 15 residues. The ends were cut back, 3 bases at V and 4 bases at J, with 13 bases in the middle. CDR3 protein: CASSFWSAQNQPQHF. CDR3 nucleotides: TGTGCCAGCAGCTTTTGGTCGGCCCAGAATCAGCCCCAGCATTTT.

The chain employs TRBV24-1 and TRBJ2-5, with TRBD2 matching 7 bases. CDR3 length: 14 amino acids. Losses at the gene ends were 10 bases for V and 3 bases for J; bases not matched to a gene: 10. CDR1 is KGHDR, CDR2 SFDVKD, per germline. CDR3 nucleotides: TGTGCCACAGGGGCGGGGGTGGAGAAAGAGACCCAGTACTTC. Translated: CATGAGVEKETQYF.

This clonotype was seen many times. The V call is TRBV9, the J call TRBJ2-5; 7 nucleotides align to TRBD2. V shed 4 bases, J shed 2 bases, and the junction held 5 bases outside the gene matches. This CDR3 is 14 amino acids long. Germline assignment: CDR1 SGDLS and CDR2 YYNGEE. The CDR3 bases are TGTGCCAGCAGCTCTAGCGGTTCACAAGAGACCCAGTACTTC. Amino acids: CASSSSGSQETQYF.

V is TRBV4-1 and J is TRBJ2-5, with D possibly TRBD1 on 6 matching bases. V lost 1 base, J lost 5 bases, and 17 bases lay in between. The CDR3 contains 16 residues. Looked up from germline, CDR1 is MGHRA and CDR2 is YSYEKL. CDR3 amino acids: CASSQGLTGSAETQYF. In DNA, the CDR3 is TGCGCCAGCAGCCAAGGGTTAACAGGGTCGGCCGAGACCCAGTACTTC.